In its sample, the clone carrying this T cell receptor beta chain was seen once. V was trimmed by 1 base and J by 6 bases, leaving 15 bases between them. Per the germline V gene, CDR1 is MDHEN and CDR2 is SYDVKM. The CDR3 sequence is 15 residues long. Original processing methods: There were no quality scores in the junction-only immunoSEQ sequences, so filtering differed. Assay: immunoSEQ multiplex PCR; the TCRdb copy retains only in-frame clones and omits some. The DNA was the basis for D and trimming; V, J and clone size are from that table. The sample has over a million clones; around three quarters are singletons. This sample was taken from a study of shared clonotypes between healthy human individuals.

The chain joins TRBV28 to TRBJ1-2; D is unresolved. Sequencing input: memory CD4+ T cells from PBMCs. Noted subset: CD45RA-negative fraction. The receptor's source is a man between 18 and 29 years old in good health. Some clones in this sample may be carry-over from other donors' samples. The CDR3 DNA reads TGTGCCAGCAGTTTATCGGCCAATCGGGTCCATGGCTACACCTTC. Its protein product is CASSLSANRVHGYTF.